This TCR beta chain was recorded in a study of blood T cell repertoires in COVID-19. Assay: immunoSEQ multiplex PCR; the TCRdb copy retains only in-frame clones and omits some. The sample lists 210,000 or so clones; about nine tenths were seen once. CDR1 and CDR2 (germline): LGHNA, YSLEER. The CDR3 covers 16 residues. After removal of 0 bases from V and 6 bases from J, the junction contained 7 bases not matched to a gene. V gene TRBV4-3 combines with J gene TRBJ1-2, with 10 bases aligning to TRBD1. The specimen sequenced was peripheral blood. The sequence was collected from a man younger than 45 with COVID-19, enrolled during active disease. CDR3 sequence (DNA): TGCGCCAGCAGCCAAGACGAAGAGACAGGGGGCAATGGCTACACCTTC. Translated, it gives CASSQDEETGGNGYTF.